These T cell receptor beta chains were read from a single sample in a study of CD8+ T cells in alopecia areata. Some clones are missing from TCRdb's copy, which holds only in-frame ones; the method was immunoSEQ multiplex PCR. This sample yields more than 150,000 clones, of which roughly 62% are seen a single time; around 13% belongs to the top ten. The sequencing used CD8+ T cells sorted from blood, collected at week 24, from a patient treated with tofacitinib. The source is a human donor with alopecia areata. Both conserved end residues are part of each CDR3. The D gene is left open where the match is weak. Size tells how often a clone was seen (once, few, many) or the class of an expanded clone, and some rows leave it out.

clone size	V gene	D gene	J gene	CDR3 DNA	CDR3 protein
few	TRBV7-8	TRBD2	TRBJ2-3	TGTGCCAGCAGCCTTCGGACTAGCGGGGGGACAGATACGCAGTATTTT	CASSLRTSGGTDTQYF
.	TRBV6-5	TRBD2	TRBJ2-1	TGTGCCAGCACTAGCGGGGCCTACAATGAGCAGTTCTTC	CASTSGAYNEQFF
.	TRBV9	.	TRBJ1-1	TGTGCCAGCAGCGTAGGAGACACTGAAGCTTTCTTT	CASSVGDTEAFF
.	TRBV13	.	TRBJ1-1	TGTGCCAGCAGCTTAGTGGCTCCAGGGTCTGAAGCTTTCTTT	CASSLVAPGSEAFF
.	TRBV5-1	.	TRBJ1-6	TGCGCCAGCAGCTTGGAGGACAGCTTGAGCTCCTATAATTCACCCCTCCACTTT	CASSLEDSLSSYNSPLHF
once	TRBV15	.	TRBJ1-1	TGTGCCACCACCAGGGGTGGGGGGAACACTGAAGCTTTCTTT	CATTRGGGNTEAFF
.	TRBV7-9	TRBD1	TRBJ2-2	TGTGCCAGCAGCTACCCATCGGGACAGAGTAACACCGGGGAGCTGTTTTTT	CASSYPSGQSNTGELFF
.	TRBV29-1	.	TRBJ1-1	TGCAGCGTTGGGCGCGAGAACACTGAAGCTTTCTTT	CSVGRENTEAFF
.	TRBV7-9	.	TRBJ2-7	TGTGCCAGCAGCTTAGGGGCGGAGGGGCGAGGGGACGAGCAGTACTTC	CASSLGAEGRGDEQYF
.	TRBV7-2	.	TRBJ1-2	TGTGCCAGCAGCCACACCTATGGCTACACCTTC	CASSHTYGYTF
.	TRBV27	.	TRBJ1-2	TGTGCCAGCAGTTTATCGCCCCCAGGGCAACCCTATGGCTACACCTTC	CASSLSPPGQPYGYTF
.	TRBV30	.	TRBJ2-7	TGTGCCTGGAGTACCGGACCCCCGGAGCAGTACTTC	CAWSTGPPEQYF
once	TRBV5-1	.	TRBJ2-7	TGCGCCAGCAGCTTTGAGGGCCGCTCCTACGAGCAGTACTTC	CASSFEGRSYEQYF
few	TRBV5-6	.	TRBJ2-3	TGTGCCAGCAGCTTCGGACTGGGGGCAGATACGCAGTATTTT	CASSFGLGADTQYF
.	TRBV6-1	.	TRBJ2-7	TGTGCCAGCAGTGAATCGGACAGCTACGAGCAGTACTTC	CASSESDSYEQYF
few	TRBV23-1	.	TRBJ2-7	TGCGCCAGAACTCCCACGGGGAGCTCCTACGAGCAGTACTTC	CARTPTGSSYEQYF
.	TRBV6-1	.	TRBJ2-7	TGTGCCAGCATCAAAGCCAGCTCCTACGAGCAGTACTTC	CASIKASSYEQYF
.	TRBV7-9	.	TRBJ2-7	TGTGCCAGCAGCCGTGCCGGGACCTCGGTCGAGCAGTACTTC	CASSRAGTSVEQYF
.	TRBV29-1	TRBD1	TRBJ1-1	TGCAGCGTCGGACAGGGGGCGACTGAAGCTTTCTTT	CSVGQGATEAFF
.	TRBV5-1	TRBD1	TRBJ1-5	TGCGCCAGCAGCACGTTGACAGGGGAAATTAACCCCCGCTTT	CASSTLTGEINPRF
few	TRBV6-5	.	TRBJ1-2	TGTGCCAGCAGTGGTCAGGAAAATTCCTATGGCTACACCTTC	CASSGQENSYGYTF
.	TRBV7-9	TRBD2	TRBJ2-3	TGTGCCAGCAGCGACACCATGGGGGGGAGCACAGATACGCAGTATTTT	CASSDTMGGSTDTQYF
.	TRBV27	.	TRBJ1-1	TGTGCCAGCAGTATCCTCGGATGGGGCACTGAAGCTTTCTTT	CASSILGWGTEAFF